The 28 T cell receptor beta chains reported below all come from one sample, sequenced in a study of cytomegalovirus exposure and HLA in healthy donors. It was with 60 Vbeta and 13 Jbeta primers that the PCR ran. Using immunoSEQ multiplex PCR, the repertoire was profiled, and TCRdb retains in-frame clones only, with some absent. The top ten clones hold about 8% of a sample with 150,000 to 200,000 clones, about 75% of them seen once. The sample comprised PBMCs. These TCRs come from a woman aged 40 to 55 in good health and CMV-seropositive.

The rearrangement joins TRBV5-1 to TRBJ2-5, with 9 bases aligning to TRBD2. CDR1 and CDR2 from the germline V gene are SGHRS and YFSETQ. This CDR3 has 17 residues. V shed 0 bases and J 7 bases; nucleotides not matched to a gene: 13. The CDR3 bases are TGCGCCAGCAGCTTGGGCCCTCAGGGACTAGCTCTCAGGACCCAGTACTTC. It encodes CASSLGPQGLALRTQYF.

In this sample, this clone turned up a few times. CDR3 bases: TGTGCCAGCACCGACAGGGGTGCAACTAATGAAAAACTGTTTTTT. It translates to CASTDRGATNEKLFF. The V call is TRBV6-1, the J call TRBJ1-4; 8 nucleotides align to TRBD1. The V segment lost 7 bases and the J segment 0 bases; nucleotides outside the gene matches: 4. Germline CDR1 is MNHNS and CDR2 is SASEGT. The CDR3 spans 15 residues.

The CDR3 sequence is CSVAEGVPAYNEQFF. CDR3 nucleotide sequence: TGCAGCGTGGCCGAGGGGGTGCCAGCCTACAATGAGCAGTTCTTC. V usage is TRBV29-1 and J usage is TRBJ2-1, with D perhaps TRBD1 (6 bases). Germline CDR1 reads SQVTM; CDR2 reads ANQGSEA. V lost 6 bases and J 2 bases, leaving 17 bases between the germline ends. The CDR3 runs to 15 residues.

This clone was seen only a few times. The chain employs TRBV4-1 and TRBJ2-4, with D perhaps TRBD1 (6 bases). The V end lost 1 base, the J end lost 4 bases, and 14 bases lay between the germline ends. CDR1 is MGHRA, CDR2 YSYEKL, per germline. This CDR3 is built from 16 residues. In DNA form, the CDR3 reads TGCGCCAGCAGCCAAGTAGAAGAAGGGACAAAAAACATTCAGTACTTC. Translating gives CASSQVEEGTKNIQYF.

The chain carries TRBV7-8 and TRBJ1-2; the match to TRBD1 covers 10 bases. V lost 5 bases and J lost 12; bases outside the gene matches: 9. The CDR3 has 13 residues. Germline V gene data show CDR1 as SGHVS and CDR2 as FQNEAQ. CDR3 amino acids: CASSHGQGDYHTF. The CDR3 bases are TGTGCCAGCAGCCACGGACAGGGGGACTACCACACCTTC. Using reference TRBV7-8 and TRBJ1-2 for the parts outside the CDR3, the full variable domain is GAGVSQSPRYKVAKRGQDVALRCDPISGHVSLFWYQQALGQGPEFLTYFQNEAQLDKSGLPSDRFFAERPEGSVSTLKIQRTQQEDSAVYLCASSHGQGDYHTFGSGTRLTVV.

The chain employs TRBV18 and TRBJ2-1; 7 bases fit TRBD2. The V gene end was trimmed by 1 base and the J gene end by 10 bases; junction bases not matched to a gene: 16. This CDR3 contains 17 residues. Germline V gene lookup returns CDR1 KGHSH and CDR2 LQKENI. The CDR3 DNA reads as TGTGCCAGCTCACCACGGAACCCCGGGACCGGGGGAGGGGAGCAGTTCTTC. Translated: CASSPRNPGTGGGEQFF.

This clone has just a few counts. V usage is TRBV7-8 and J usage is TRBJ2-7, with 7 bases matching TRBD1. The CDR3 totals 13 residues. The J segment lost 6 bases and the V segment lost 5 bases, leaving 7 bases of the junction unmatched. The germline V gene encodes CDR1 SGHVS and CDR2 FQNEAQ. CDR3 loop: CASSPRQGGEQYF. The CDR3 bases are TGTGCCAGCAGCCCCAGACAGGGCGGCGAGCAGTACTTC.

The chain carries TRBV19 and TRBJ2-5, with 9 bases lining up with TRBD2. V dropped 8 bases and J dropped 4; count of bases not matched to a gene: 5. The CDR3 contains 13 residues. Germline values: CDR1 LNHDA, CDR2 SQIVND (reference sequence). CDR3 in DNA: TGTGCCAGTCTTAGCGGGAGAGGAGAGACCCAGTACTTC. The encoded protein is CASLSGRGETQYF.

V is TRBV19 and J is TRBJ2-1; 8 positions agree with TRBD2. CDR1 is LNHDA, CDR2 SQIVND, per germline (reference sequence). The V and J ends lost 6 bases and 6 bases, in that order; junction bases with no gene match: 10. This CDR3 is 15 amino acids long. This CDR3 is CASSQPGLVVNEQFF. CDR3 nucleotide sequence: TGTGCCAGTAGCCAGCCGGGACTAGTTGTCAATGAGCAGTTCTTC.

In this sample, this clone turned up a few times. The chain links TRBV7-9 to TRBJ2-7; 8 bases are shared with TRBD1. The length of the CDR3 is 15 residues. Germline CDR1 reads SEHNR; CDR2 reads FQNEAQ (reference sequence). Trimming at V came to 5 bases and at J to 3 bases, leaving 9 bases not matched to a gene. CDR3 coding DNA: TGTGCCAGCAGCCCGCGGACAGGGTTCGTCTACGAGCAGTACTTC. Its translation is CASSPRTGFVYEQYF.

V and J are TRBV28 and TRBJ1-1; a possible D gene is TRBD1 (5 bases). V lost 5 bases, J lost 6 bases, and 19 bases lay in between. This CDR3 spans 15 amino acids. CDR1 and CDR2 (germline): MDHEN, SYDVKM. DNA for the CDR3: TGTGCCAGCAGTCCAGGCGGGGCGAAATGGTCTGAAGCTTTCTTT. Protein: CASSPGGAKWSEAFF.

The sample holds a few counts of this clone. The rearrangement links TRBV7-9 to TRBJ2-7; maybe TRBD2 (5 bases). Trimming removed 4 bases from V and 6 bases from J, with 10 bases in between. The CDR3 is 12 amino acids. The V gene's germline CDR1 is SEHNR and CDR2 FQNEAQ (reference sequence). The CDR3 sequence: CASSSGISEQYF. DNA of the CDR3: TGTGCCAGCAGCTCGGGGATCTCCGAGCAGTACTTC.

V and J are TRBV7-3 and TRBJ2-2, with 12 bases that match TRBD2. The germline CDR1 and CDR2 sequences are SGHTA and FQGTGA. The CDR3 has 19 amino acids. Unmatched junction bases numbered 12, after V lost 2 bases and J lost 5 bases. The CDR3 loop is CASSLLASWTSGKTGELFF. The CDR3 DNA follows: TGTGCCAGCAGCTTATTGGCCAGCTGGACTAGCGGGAAGACCGGGGAGCTGTTTTTT.

This chain uses TRBV6-5 with TRBJ1-2; no definite D call. CDR3 length: 14 residues. V gave up 5 bases and J gave up 5 bases, with 15 bases separating them. CDR1 is MNHEY, CDR2 SVGAGI, per germline. The CDR3 loop is CASSMSKDSYGYTF. CDR3 nucleotide sequence: TGTGCCAGCAGTATGTCGAAGGACTCTTATGGCTACACCTTC.

This clone has a single count. The V and J genes are TRBV6-4 and TRBJ2-3; possibly TRBD1 for D (5 bases). The V end was cut by 4 bases, the J end by 6 bases, with 11 bases between. The CDR3 consists of 13 residues. CDR1 is MRHNA and CDR2 is SNTAGT in the germline V gene. Here the CDR3 reads CASSVLRGDTQYF. In DNA, the CDR3 is TGTGCCAGCAGTGTTCTAAGGGGCGATACGCAGTATTTT.

Comment on this clone: Distinct nucleotide sequences in the sample also encode this CDR3. This rearrangement joins TRBV29-1 to TRBJ1-5; 8 bases align to TRBD1. The V and J ends lost 7 bases and 4 bases, in that order; junction bases with no gene match: 3. This CDR3 has 12 residues. The V gene's germline CDR1 is SQVTM and CDR2 ANQGSEA. The CDR3: CSARTGNQPQHF. CDR3 in DNA: TGCAGCGCCCGGACAGGGAATCAGCCCCAGCATTTT.

The chain uses TRBV5-8 and TRBJ2-5, with 9 bases aligning to TRBD2. Per germline, CDR1 SGHTS and CDR2 YDEGEE. The CDR3 is 17 residues long. With V trimmed by 0 bases and J by 2 bases, 8 bases remained unmatched. CDR3 loop: CASSLAPGLALQETQYF. In DNA, the CDR3 is TGTGCCAGCAGCTTGGCCCCGGGACTAGCCTTACAAGAGACCCAGTACTTC.

The chain employs TRBV7-2 and TRBJ2-1, with TRBD2 matching 7 bases. CDR1 is SGHTA, CDR2 FQGNSA, per germline. The CDR3 has 12 residues. Trimming cost V 3 bases and J 8 bases; bases outside gene matches: 1. The chain's CDR3 is CASSLRGYEQFF. The CDR3, as DNA: TGTGCCAGCAGCTTGCGGGGGTATGAGCAGTTCTTC.

The sample holds a few counts of this clone. V usage is TRBV29-1 and J usage is TRBJ2-1; D is possibly TRBD2 (6 bases). This CDR3 spans 19 amino acids. V was cut by 4 bases and J by 2 bases, with 27 bases left in between. The germline gives CDR1 SQVTM, CDR2 ANQGSEA. The CDR3 coding sequence is TGCAGCGTTGGTCTTCGGAGCGACGGACTACGTGGGGCCTACAATGAGCAGTTCTTC. It yields the protein CSVGLRSDGLRGAYNEQFF.

The J gene is TRBJ1-2, the V gene TRBV28, with 9 bases fitting TRBD1. Germline trimming cut 4 bases from V and 6 bases from J; bases unmatched to any gene: 12. CDR1 is MDHEN and CDR2 is SYDVKM in the germline V gene. The CDR3 has 16 residues. The CDR3 sequence: CASSWDLTGGENGYTF. The CDR3 bases are TGTGCCAGCAGTTGGGACCTGACAGGGGGGGAAAATGGCTACACCTTC.

This clone came up a few times. The chain is built from TRBV9 and TRBJ2-2; weak D call: TRBD1 (5 bases). V lost 0 bases to trimming and J lost 3 bases, with 9 bases between them. Germline assignment: CDR1 SGDLS and CDR2 YYNGEE. This CDR3 is built from 15 residues. CDR3 sequence reads: CASSVVQEYTGELFF. CDR3 DNA sequence: TGTGCCAGCAGCGTAGTACAGGAATACACCGGGGAGCTGTTTTTT.

This clone has only one observation. This chain joins TRBV4-3 and TRBJ1-2; weak D call: TRBD1 (6 bases). CDR3 size: 15 residues. The germline V and J ends were trimmed by 0 bases and 8 bases, with 16 bases remaining between them. Germline V CDR1 and CDR2: LGHNA, YSLEER. CDR3 region: CASSQERRGVDGYTF. The CDR3 DNA reads TGCGCCAGCAGCCAAGAACGCAGGGGAGTTGACGGCTACACCTTC.

In this sample, this clone turned up once. Its ends do not fully match the called genes, so a read error is possible. The gene calls are TRBV5-5 and TRBJ1-1; the match to TRBD1 covers 11 bases. Germline assignment: CDR1 SGHKS and CDR2 YYEKEE (reference sequence). This CDR3 spans 16 amino acids. CDR3 in amino acids: CASRLDRGRMNTEAFF. CDR3 nucleotide sequence: TGTGCCAGCAGGTTGGACAGGGGGCGGATGAACACTGAAGCTTTCTTT.

The chain is built from TRBV29-1 and TRBJ1-4, with 9 bases identical to TRBD1. The V gene's germline CDR1 is SQVTM and CDR2 ANQGSEA. This CDR3 spans 13 amino acids. V trimming: 4 bases; J trimming: 7 bases; junction bases outside the gene matches: 4. CDR3 amino acids: CSVAGQGGEKLFF. The CDR3 DNA reads as TGCAGCGTTGCGGGACAGGGCGGTGAAAAACTGTTTTTT.

The chain uses TRBV7-3 and TRBJ1-1; D call uncertain. Per the germline V gene, CDR1 is SGHTA and CDR2 is FQGTGA. Trimming stripped 6 bases from V and 4 bases from J, with 12 bases between. The CDR3 has 13 amino acids. As DNA, the CDR3 is TGTGCCAGCAGTTTAGATGCCGGCACTGAAGCTTTCTTT. Encoded protein: CASSLDAGTEAFF.

The chain couples TRBV15 to TRBJ2-7; the match to TRBD2 covers 8 bases. Unmatched junction bases numbered 2, after V lost 1 base and J lost 6 bases. Germline-derived CDR1 and CDR2 are LNHNV and YYDKDF (reference sequence). The length of the CDR3 is 13 residues. The CDR3 sequence: CATSRGGTSEQYF. The CDR3 DNA follows: TGTGCCACCAGCAGAGGTGGGACTAGCGAGCAGTACTTC.

Points on this clone: Other DNA sequences in this sample translate to the same CDR3. V and J are TRBV7-9 and TRBJ2-7, with D possibly TRBD1 on 5 matching bases. Trimming left V 5 bases short and J 4 bases short, with 9 bases between. Per the germline V gene, CDR1 is SEHNR and CDR2 is FQNEAQ (reference sequence). There are 12 residues in the CDR3. CDR3 residues: CASSEQGYEQYF. The CDR3 bases are TGTGCCAGCAGCGAGCAGGGATACGAGCAGTACTTC. Full variable domain (rest looked up from reference TRBV7-9 and TRBJ2-7): DTGVSQNPRHKITKRGQNVTFRCDPISEHNRLYWYRQTLGQGPEFLTYFQNEAQLEKSRLLSDRFSAERPKGSFSTLEIQRTEQGDSAMYLCASSEQGYEQYFGPGTRLTVT.

This clone was counted between two and nine times. This rearrangement joins TRBV15 to TRBJ1-2; 10 bases align to TRBD1. The CDR3 is 14 residues long. Trimming at V came to 4 bases and at J to 3 bases, leaving 2 bases not matched to a gene. Germline CDR1 and CDR2: LNHNV and YYDKDF (reference sequence). This chain's CDR3 is CATSKGQGDYGYTF. The CDR3 bases are TGTGCCACCAGCAAAGGACAGGGGGACTATGGCTACACCTTC.